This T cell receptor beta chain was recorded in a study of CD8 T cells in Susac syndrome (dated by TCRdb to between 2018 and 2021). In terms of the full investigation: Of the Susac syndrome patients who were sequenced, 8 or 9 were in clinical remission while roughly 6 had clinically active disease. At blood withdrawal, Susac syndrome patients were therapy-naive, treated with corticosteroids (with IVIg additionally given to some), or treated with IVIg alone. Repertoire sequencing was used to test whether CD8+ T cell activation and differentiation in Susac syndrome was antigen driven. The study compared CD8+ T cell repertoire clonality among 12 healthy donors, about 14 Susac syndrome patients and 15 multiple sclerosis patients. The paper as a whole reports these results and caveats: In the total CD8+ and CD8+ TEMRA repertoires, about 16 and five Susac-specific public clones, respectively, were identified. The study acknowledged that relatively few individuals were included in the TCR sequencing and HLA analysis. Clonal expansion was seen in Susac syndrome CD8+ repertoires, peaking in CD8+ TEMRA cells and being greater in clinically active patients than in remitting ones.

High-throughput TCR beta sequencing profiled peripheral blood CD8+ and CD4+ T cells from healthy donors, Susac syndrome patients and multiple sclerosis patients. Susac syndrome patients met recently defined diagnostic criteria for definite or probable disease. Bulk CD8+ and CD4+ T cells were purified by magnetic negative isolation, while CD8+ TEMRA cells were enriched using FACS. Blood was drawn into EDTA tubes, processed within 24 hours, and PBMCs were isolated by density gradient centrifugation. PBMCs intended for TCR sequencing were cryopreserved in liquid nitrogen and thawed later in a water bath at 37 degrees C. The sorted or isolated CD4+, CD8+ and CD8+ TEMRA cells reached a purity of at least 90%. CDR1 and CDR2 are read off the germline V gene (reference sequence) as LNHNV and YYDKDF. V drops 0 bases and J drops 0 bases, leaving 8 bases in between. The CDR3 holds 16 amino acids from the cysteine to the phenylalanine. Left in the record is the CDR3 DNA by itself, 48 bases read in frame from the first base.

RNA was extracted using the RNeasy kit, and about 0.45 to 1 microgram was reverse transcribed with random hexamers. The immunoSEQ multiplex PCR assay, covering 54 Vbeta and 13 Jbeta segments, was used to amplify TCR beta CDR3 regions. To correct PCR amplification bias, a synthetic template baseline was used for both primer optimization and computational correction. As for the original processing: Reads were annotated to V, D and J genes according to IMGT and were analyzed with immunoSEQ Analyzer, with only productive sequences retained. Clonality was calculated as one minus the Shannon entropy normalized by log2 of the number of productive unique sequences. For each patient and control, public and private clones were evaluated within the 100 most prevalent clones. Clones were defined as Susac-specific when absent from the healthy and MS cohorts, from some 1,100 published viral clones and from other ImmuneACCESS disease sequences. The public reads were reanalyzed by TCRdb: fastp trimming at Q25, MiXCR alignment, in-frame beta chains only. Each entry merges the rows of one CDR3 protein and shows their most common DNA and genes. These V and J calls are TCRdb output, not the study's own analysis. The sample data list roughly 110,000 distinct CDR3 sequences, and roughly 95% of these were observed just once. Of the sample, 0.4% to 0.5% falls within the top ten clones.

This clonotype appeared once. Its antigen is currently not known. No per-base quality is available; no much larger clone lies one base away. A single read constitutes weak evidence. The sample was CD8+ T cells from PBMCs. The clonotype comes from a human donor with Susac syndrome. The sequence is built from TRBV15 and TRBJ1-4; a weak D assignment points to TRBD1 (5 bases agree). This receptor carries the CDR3 CATSRDVGATNEKLFF. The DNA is TGTGCCACCAGCAGAGATGTAGGGGCAACTAATGAAAAACTGTTTTTT. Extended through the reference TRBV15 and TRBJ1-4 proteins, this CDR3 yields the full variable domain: DAMVIQNPRYQVTQFGKPVTLSCSQTLNHNVMYWYQQKSSQAPKLLFHYYDKDFNNEADTPDNFQSRRPNTSFCFLDIRSPGLGDTAMYLCATSRDVGATNEKLFFGSGTQLSVL.